The 30 T cell receptor beta chains reported below all come from one sample, sequenced in a study of T cell clones after liver transplantation. TCRdb keeps only in-frame clones here, not all; method: immunoSEQ multiplex PCR. The table has 25,000 to 35,000 clones, around 94% seen once. The sample here was CD8+ T cells from blood, taken 12 months after liver transplant. Receptors originate from a human patient who received a liver transplant. The graft donor may have given rise to some T cells.

This clone is a singleton in its sample. The rearrangement links TRBV13 to TRBJ2-5; 10 nucleotides align to TRBD2. The DNA matches TRBJ2-7 better at its end, which makes the J call doubtful. Germline lookup yields CDR1 PRHDT and CDR2 FYEKMQ (reference sequence). The CDR3 consists of 15 residues. The CDR3 spells CASSLRLAGAYEQYF. CDR3 sequence (DNA): TGTGCCAGCAGCTTAAGGCTAGCGGGAGCCTACGAGCAGTACTTC.

The rearrangement joins TRBV28 to TRBJ2-7, with TRBD2 as a possible D gene (6 bases). Trimming took 5 bases from V and 2 from J, leaving 13 bases between them. The germline V gene has CDR1 MDHEN and CDR2 SYDVKM. This CDR3 has 14 residues. The chain's CDR3 is CASSRDWLPYEQYF. In DNA form, the CDR3 reads TGTGCCAGCAGTAGGGACTGGCTACCCTACGAGCAGTACTTC. Complete variable domain (other parts from reference TRBV28 and TRBJ2-7): DVKVTQSSRYLVKRTGEKVFLECVQDMDHENMFWYRQDPGLGLRLIYFSYDVKMKEKGDIPEGYSVSREKKERFSLILESASTNQTSMYLCASSRDWLPYEQYFGPGTRLTVT.

This clone was detected only once. The chain carries TRBV11-2 and TRBJ2-3; D might be TRBD1 or TRBD2, each matching 5 bases. The germline CDR1 and CDR2 sequences are SGHAT and FQNNGV. This CDR3 contains 14 residues. The germline V and J ends were trimmed by 7 bases and 3 bases, with 14 bases remaining between them. The CDR3, as DNA: TGTGCCAGCATTTCAATGGGGGATACAGATACGCAGTATTTT. Amino acids: CASISMGDTDTQYF.

This chain connects TRBV27 to TRBJ1-2; unclear D gene. The germline V and J ends were trimmed by 6 bases and 0 bases, with 5 bases remaining between them. The CDR3 has 12 residues. The germline CDR1 and CDR2 sequences are MNHEY and SMNVEV (reference sequence). CDR3 residues: CASRHTNYGYTF. CDR3 nucleotides: TGTGCCAGCAGGCACACTAACTATGGCTACACCTTC.

V usage is TRBV10-3 and J usage is TRBJ2-1; 10 bases are a match to TRBD2. Germline V gene data show CDR1 as ENHRY and CDR2 as SYGVKD. The ends lost 4 bases at V and 3 bases at J; junction bases unmatched: 3. The CDR3 is 15 residues long. CDR3 in DNA: TGTGCCATCAGTGGAGGGACTAGCGACTACAATGAGCAGTTCTTC. Its translation: CAISGGTSDYNEQFF.

This chain connects TRBV4-1 to TRBJ1-2; the match to TRBD1 covers 8 bases. V lost 3 bases, J lost 6 bases, and 9 bases stayed unmatched. The germline gives CDR1 MGHRA, CDR2 YSYEKL. CDR3 length equals 15 residues. The CDR3 loop is CASSHPAGGEHGYTF. As DNA, the CDR3 is TGCGCCAGCAGCCACCCGGCAGGGGGCGAACATGGCTACACCTTC.

CDR3 nucleotides: TGTGCCAGCAACAGTGGGGGGGCAGATGGCTACACCTTC. Protein product: CASNSGGADGYTF. The V call is TRBV9, the J call TRBJ1-2; TRBD1 might be the D (6 bases). Trimming removed 6 bases at V and 6 bases at J, with 15 bases between. The CDR3 covers 13 residues. Germline CDR1 and CDR2: SGDLS and YYNGEE.

This clone was seen just once. The identical CDR3 is also encoded by other nucleotide sequences in the sample. This chain connects TRBV28 to TRBJ2-7; D is unresolved. This CDR3 contains 13 residues. The V end was cut by 2 bases, the J end by 1 base, with 6 bases between. Germline V CDR1 and CDR2: MDHEN, SYDVKM. CDR3 loop: CASSLGGSYEQYF. CDR3 sequence (DNA): TGTGCCAGCAGTTTAGGCGGTTCCTACGAGCAGTACTTC.

V gene TRBV10-3 combines with J gene TRBJ2-1; D perhaps matches TRBD2 (5 bases). Trimming stripped 4 bases from V and 0 bases from J, with 16 bases between. Looked up from germline, CDR1 is ENHRY and CDR2 is SYGVKD. The CDR3 consists of 17 residues. This CDR3 reads CAISGLERISSYNEQFF. In nucleotides, the CDR3 is TGTGCCATCAGTGGTTTGGAGCGGATAAGCTCCTACAATGAGCAGTTCTTC.

This chain joins TRBV7-9 and TRBJ2-7; maybe TRBD1 (6 bases). This CDR3 contains 14 residues. CDR1 is SEHNR and CDR2 is FQNEAQ in the germline V gene (reference sequence). Deletions cut 6 bases from V and 6 bases from J, with 18 bases between. This CDR3 reads CASSPDLGHLEQYF. CDR3 sequence (DNA): TGTGCCAGCAGTCCAGACCTGGGACACCTCGAGCAGTACTTC.

This chain links TRBV5-4 with TRBJ2-1; TRBD1 is a possible D gene (7 bases). Trimming pared 4 bases from V and 0 bases from J, leaving 11 bases between. The CDR3 runs to 15 residues. Germline loops: CDR1 SGHNT, CDR2 YYREEE (reference sequence). The CDR3 region has the DNA TGTGCCAGCAGCGCGGGACAGAGCTCCTACAATGAGCAGTTCTTC. Translated: CASSAGQSSYNEQFF.

The chain recombines TRBV18 with TRBJ2-2; the D is unclear. The V gene lost 1 base and the J gene lost 5 bases, with 14 bases spanning the gap. CDR1 is KGHSH, CDR2 LQKENI, per germline. This CDR3 has 16 amino acids. CDR3 coding DNA: TGTGCCAGCTCACCACGGACGGATCCGAGTACCGGGGAGCTGTTTTTT. It specifies CASSPRTDPSTGELFF. The full variable domain, with the rest looked up from reference TRBV18 and TRBJ2-2, is NAGVMQNPRHLVRRRGQEARLRCSPMKGHSHVYWYRQLPEEGLKFMVYLQKENIIDESGMPKERFSAEFPKEGPSILRIQQVVRGDSAAYFCASSPRTDPSTGELFFGEGSRLTVL.

V usage is TRBV2 and J usage is TRBJ2-7; 11 bases fit TRBD1. Germline values: CDR1 SNHLY, CDR2 FYNNEI. Trimming took 6 bases from V and 5 from J; bases not matched to a gene: 6. The CDR3 spans 14 residues. CDR3 protein: CASSPWTGGDEQYF. CDR3 coding DNA: TGTGCCAGCAGCCCCTGGACAGGGGGCGACGAGCAGTACTTC.

The rearrangement uses TRBV10-2 and TRBJ2-7, with D perhaps assigned TRBD1 or TRBD2 (6 bases each). This CDR3 region has 14 residues. Germline lookup yields CDR1 WSHSY and CDR2 SAAADI. The V gene lost 3 bases and the J gene lost 7 bases, with 16 bases spanning the gap. CDR3 DNA: TGCGCCAGCAGTGAAGGGGGGAGCTCGTTTGAGCAGTACTTC. Amino acid sequence: CASSEGGSSFEQYF.

The DNA for the CDR3 is TGTGCCAGCAGTGACCTACAGGGGAGGGGCTACGAGCAGTACTTC. Its translation is CASSDLQGRGYEQYF. V usage is TRBV6-1 and J usage is TRBJ2-7; D is possibly TRBD1 or TRBD2 (7 bases each). Trimming shortened V by 3 bases and J by 3 bases, and 15 bases separated the two germline ends. The CDR3 sequence is 15 residues long. Germline CDR1 and CDR2: MNHNS and SASEGT.

V is TRBV5-1 and J is TRBJ2-7; 10 bases align to TRBD1. Germline CDR1 reads SGHRS; CDR2 reads YFSETQ. This CDR3 has 14 amino acids. Losses at the gene ends were 7 bases for V and 3 bases for J; bases not matched to a gene: 7. In nucleotides, the CDR3 is TGCGCCAGCCGGTTCCGGACAGGGGGCTACGAGCAGTACTTC. Translation gives CASRFRTGGYEQYF.

The chain uses TRBV19 and TRBJ2-3; 11 bases map to TRBD2. V was clipped by 4 bases and J by 6 bases; unmatched bases: 9. The CDR3 length is 16 residues. The germline V gene has CDR1 LNHDA and CDR2 SQIVND (reference sequence). The CDR3, as DNA: TGTGCCAGTAGTACCATAGCGGGAGGGCCGGCGGATACGCAGTATTTT. Residues: CASSTIAGGPADTQYF.

The chain joins TRBV5-6 to TRBJ2-7; 11 nucleotides line up with TRBD2. J was trimmed by 6 bases and V by 1 base; bases with no gene match: 9. Germline CDR1 SGHDT, CDR2 YYEEEE. CDR3 length: 16 amino acids. For the CDR3, the DNA is TGTGCCAGCAGCTTGAGTACGGGACTAGCGGCGTTCGAGCAGTACTTC. Its protein product is CASSLSTGLAAFEQYF.

This chain joins TRBV7-6 and TRBJ2-7; D might be TRBD1 or TRBD2, each matching 5 bases. The germline V gene encodes CDR1 SGHVS and CDR2 FNYEAQ. Trimming took 1 base from V and 5 from J, leaving 9 bases between them. The CDR3 is 13 residues long. The CDR3 sequence: CASSLGGTDEQYF. Here the CDR3 DNA reads TGTGCCAGCAGCTTAGGAGGGACGGACGAGCAGTACTTC. Full variable domain (outside the CDR3, taken from reference TRBV7-6 and TRBJ2-7): GAGVSQSPRYKVTKRGQDVALRCDPISGHVSLYWYRQALGQGPEFLTYFNYEAQQDKSGLPNDRFSAERPEGSISTLTIQRTEQRDSAMYRCASSLGGTDEQYFGPGTRLTVT.

This clone was recorded only once. The genes are TRBV27 and TRBJ1-1; TRBD1 aligns across 8 bases. CDR3 length: 19 residues. CDR1 and CDR2 from the germline V gene are MNHEY and SMNVEV (reference sequence). V dropped 0 bases and J dropped 10; count of bases not matched to a gene: 22. CDR3 sequence reads: CASSLSSWAHRGVDRGAFF. CDR3 DNA: TGTGCCAGCAGTTTATCGAGCTGGGCGCACAGGGGGGTTGATCGAGGAGCTTTCTTT.

The CDR3 reads CASSQDLQVYEQYF. CDR3 sequence (DNA): TGTGCCAGCAGCCAGGACCTACAGGTCTACGAGCAGTACTTC. This sequence joins TRBV5-6 and TRBJ2-7, with D possibly matching TRBD1 (5 bases). The CDR3 is made up of 14 amino acids. V was clipped by 4 bases and J by 3 bases, with 14 bases between them. Germline CDR1 reads SGHDT; CDR2 reads YYEEEE.

V is TRBV29-1 and J is TRBJ1-5; D call uncertain. Trimming took 6 bases from V and 7 from J, leaving 10 bases between them. Germline V CDR1 and CDR2: SQVTM, ANQGSEA. The CDR3 extends over 11 amino acids. The CDR3: CSVACLQPQHF. The CDR3, as DNA: TGCAGCGTAGCCTGTCTCCAGCCCCAGCATTTT.

The J gene is TRBJ1-1, the V gene TRBV4-1; weak D call: TRBD1 (6 bases). V lost 5 bases to trimming and J lost 7 bases, with 20 bases between them. The CDR3 contains 15 residues. Germline CDR1 is MGHRA and CDR2 is YSYEKL. DNA for the CDR3: TGCGCCAGCAGCTACCGTCTACAACAGGGTGGTGAAGCTTTCTTT. Amino acids: CASSYRLQQGGEAFF.

The chain recombines TRBV21-1 with TRBJ1-5. TRBV21-1 is a pseudogene. The CDR3 length is 17 residues. This CDR3 reads CASSKMERAYSNQPQHF. In DNA, the CDR3 is TGTGCCAGCAGCAAAATGGAAAGGGCGTATAGCAATCAGCCCCAGCATTTT.

The CDR3 coding sequence is TGTGCCATCAAGGGACCAACCCCCCACGAGCAGTACTTC. This codes for CAIKGPTPHEQYF. The rearrangement uses TRBV10-3 and TRBJ2-7; D tentatively reads TRBD1 or TRBD2 (5 bases each). Germline V gives CDR1 ENHRY, CDR2 SYGVKD. The CDR3 length is 13 residues. The germline V and J ends were trimmed by 7 bases and 5 bases, with 15 bases remaining between them.

The chain employs TRBV7-9 and TRBJ2-3, with TRBD2 matching over 13 bases. The CDR3 covers 17 residues. CDR1 is SEHNR and CDR2 is FQNEAQ in the germline V gene (reference sequence). Trimming cost V 5 bases and J 3 bases; bases outside gene matches: 8. CDR3 residues: CASSPGLAGVGTDTQYF. CDR3 coding DNA: TGTGCCAGCAGCCCCGGACTAGCGGGAGTGGGGACAGATACGCAGTATTTT.

The chain has TRBV7-3 and TRBJ2-1; D is ambiguous. V was shortened by 5 bases and J by 0 bases, with 14 bases between the two germline ends. Per the germline V gene, CDR1 is SGHTA and CDR2 is FQGTGA. The CDR3 contains 16 residues. The DNA of the CDR3 is TGTGCCAGCAGCCCGAGGACGGAGAGCTCCTACAATGAGCAGTTCTTC. Translated, it gives CASSPRTESSYNEQFF.

V usage is TRBV2 and J usage is TRBJ2-7; the D is unclear. The CDR3 has 15 amino acids. Per germline, CDR1 SNHLY and CDR2 FYNNEI. Trimming cost V 3 bases and J 2 bases, with 14 bases left between them. The DNA for the CDR3 is TGTGCCAGCAGTGATGGGAACAGTGTTACCTACGAGCAGTACTTC. Translated, it gives CASSDGNSVTYEQYF.

The chain joins TRBV5-1 to TRBJ2-3; D possibly corresponds to TRBD2 (6 bases). This CDR3 comprises 15 residues. V was cut by 0 bases and J by 1 base, with 9 bases left in between. The germline gives CDR1 SGHRS, CDR2 YFSETQ. The CDR3 DNA reads TGCGCCAGCAGCTTGGAGGCTAGCGGCACAGATACGCAGTATTTT. It yields the protein CASSLEASGTDTQYF.

The chain uses TRBV19 and TRBJ2-1; TRBD2 matches 10 bases. The J segment lost 7 bases and the V segment lost 5 bases, leaving 26 bases of the junction unmatched. This CDR3 is 21 amino acids long. The germline V gene has CDR1 LNHDA and CDR2 SQIVND (reference sequence). The CDR3 DNA reads as TGTGCCAGTAGTTTCCCGACCGGGACCGGCGCAGTAGCGGGAGGAGTTAATGAGCAGTTCTTC. Residues: CASSFPTGTGAVAGGVNEQFF. Full variable domain (remainder filled in from reference TRBV19 and TRBJ2-1): DGGITQSPKYLFRKEGQNVTLSCEQNLNHDAMYWYRQDPGQGLRLIYYSQIVNDFQKGDIAEGYSVSREKKESFPLTVTSAQKNPTAFYLCASSFPTGTGAVAGGVNEQFFGPGTRLTVL.